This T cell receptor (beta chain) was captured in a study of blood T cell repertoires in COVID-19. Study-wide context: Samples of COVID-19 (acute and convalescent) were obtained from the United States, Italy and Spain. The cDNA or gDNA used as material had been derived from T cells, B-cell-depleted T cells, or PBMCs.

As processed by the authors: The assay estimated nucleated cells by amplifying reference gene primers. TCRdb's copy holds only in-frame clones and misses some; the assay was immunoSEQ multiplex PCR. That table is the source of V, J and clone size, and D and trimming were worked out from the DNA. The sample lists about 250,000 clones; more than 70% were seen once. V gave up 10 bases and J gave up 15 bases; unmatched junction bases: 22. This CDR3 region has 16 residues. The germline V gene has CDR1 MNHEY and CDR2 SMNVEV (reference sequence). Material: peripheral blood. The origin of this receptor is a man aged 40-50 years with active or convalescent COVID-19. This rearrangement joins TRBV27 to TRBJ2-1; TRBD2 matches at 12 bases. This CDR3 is CATLQRTSGERYNGFF. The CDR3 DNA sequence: TGTGCCACCCTACAGAGGACTAGCGGGGAAAGGTATAACGGGTTCTTC.